This T cell receptor (beta chain) was identified during a study of beta chain features in type 1 diabetes. Expressed TCRB transcripts were sequenced after all isolated RNA was converted to cDNA. Repertoires were generated with immunoSEQ multiplex PCR, while TCRdb's copy carries only in-frame clones and drops some. The table lists roughly 330,000 clones, roughly 11% of them singletons, with around 0.015% in the top ten. This CDR3 contains 17 residues. V was clipped by 5 bases and J by 2 bases; unmatched bases: 10. Germline V lookup: CDR1 SEHNR, CDR2 FQNEAQ (reference sequence). Study-level points and caveats: The study found moderately but significantly shorter TCRB CDR3s in all four CD4+ subsets of Type 1 diabetes patients. PCR, the amplification step, might favor shorter templates, equally in patients and controls. Among patients, naive, central memory and Treg TCRB repertoires appeared more similar than among healthy donors.

This clone was seen a handful of times. Antigen: not known. The receptor was derived from a woman in her 30s in good health. Input material: naive CD4+ T cells from blood. The chain has TRBV7-9 and TRBJ1-3; TRBD1 agrees at 9 bases. The CDR3 region has the DNA TGTGCCAGCAGCCCGATTCAACAGGGGGCTACTGGAAACACCATATATTTT. Its translation: CASSPIQQGATGNTIYF.